A single sample is the source of the 25 T cell receptor beta chains below, sequenced in a study of shared clonotypes between healthy human individuals. The protocol was immunoSEQ multiplex PCR, while the TCRdb copy is restricted to in-frame clones and leaves out a portion. The sample has 500,000 to 700,000 clones; around 96% are singletons. Naivety among CD8 cells was defined by CD45RO negativity and positive CCR7 selection, thereby excluding terminally differentiated effector memory CD45RA+ cells. Sequenced input: naive CD8+ T cells sorted from blood. All receptors derive from a woman in her 30s in good health.

The chain uses TRBV11-2 and TRBJ2-3; 8 bases are shared with TRBD2. Looked up from germline, CDR1 is SGHAT and CDR2 is FQNNGV. The CDR3 is made up of 16 amino acids. J gave up 2 bases and V 1 base, and 5 bases lay outside the gene matches. Here the CDR3 reads CASSLGTSGFTDTQYF. The CDR3, as DNA: TGTGCCAGCAGCTTAGGAACTAGCGGTTTCACAGATACGCAGTATTTT.

V is TRBV9 and J is TRBJ2-5, with D perhaps TRBD1 or TRBD2 (6 bases each). The CDR3 covers 14 residues. V was pared by 4 bases and J by 4 bases, with 14 bases between. CDR1 is SGDLS and CDR2 is YYNGEE in the germline V gene. CDR3 loop: CASSTAKGGETQYF. In DNA, the CDR3 is TGTGCCAGCAGCACAGCAAAGGGGGGAGAGACCCAGTACTTC.

This clone came up once. The chain employs TRBV28 and TRBJ2-7; 7 nucleotides line up with TRBD2. Losses at the gene ends were 7 bases for V and 1 base for J; bases not matched to a gene: 7. Germline loops: CDR1 MDHEN, CDR2 SYDVKM. The CDR3 is made up of 14 amino acids. CDR3 bases: TGTGCCAGCAAAAAGGCGGGAGAGTCCTACGAGCAGTACTTC. Residues: CASKKAGESYEQYF.

This sequence joins TRBV2 and TRBJ2-1; D is unclear. Germline values: CDR1 SNHLY, CDR2 FYNNEI. The CDR3 is made up of 17 amino acids. Trimming removed 5 bases at V and 2 bases at J, with 19 bases between. In DNA form, the CDR3 reads TGTGCCAGCAGTAGCCCTCTAAGGAGACGAACCTACAATGAGCAGTTCTTC. Translated, it gives CASSSPLRRRTYNEQFF.

This chain links TRBV29-1 with TRBJ2-2; 13 bases line up with TRBD2. In germline, CDR1 is SQVTM, CDR2 ANQGSEA. The V segment lost 7 bases and the J segment 1 base; nucleotides outside the gene matches: 3. CDR3 length equals 15 residues. The CDR3 sequence is CSGGTSGMNTGELFF. In nucleotides, the CDR3 is TGCAGCGGAGGGACTAGCGGGATGAACACCGGGGAGCTGTTTTTT.

This rearrangement joins TRBV5-6 to TRBJ2-7; 10 nucleotides line up with TRBD1. The germline gives CDR1 SGHDT, CDR2 YYEEEE. The CDR3 loop spans 13 amino acids. V lost 4 bases, J lost 4 bases, and 2 bases stayed unmatched. The CDR3 sequence: CASSRQGAYEQYF. Written as DNA, the CDR3 is TGTGCCAGCAGCAGACAGGGGGCTTACGAGCAGTACTTC.

The rearrangement links TRBV28 to TRBJ1-3, with D perhaps matching TRBD1 (6 bases). CDR3 length equals 16 residues. V dropped 5 bases and J dropped 0 bases, with 14 bases sitting between them. The germline V gene encodes CDR1 MDHEN and CDR2 SYDVKM. Here the CDR3 reads CASSPTPTGSGNTIYF. DNA for the CDR3: TGTGCCAGCAGTCCAACCCCGACAGGCTCTGGAAACACCATATATTTT.

This chain links TRBV5-5 with TRBJ2-3, with D perhaps assigned TRBD1 or TRBD2 (5 bases each). Trimming took 0 bases from V and 4 from J, leaving 9 bases between them. From germline, CDR1 is SGHKS and CDR2 YYEKEE (reference sequence). The CDR3 runs 14 residues. Here the CDR3 reads CASSLEVGADTQYF. CDR3 DNA sequence: TGTGCCAGCAGCTTGGAAGTGGGGGCAGATACGCAGTATTTT.

DNA for the CDR3: TGTGCCAGCAGTGAAGCGCTTCTAGCGGGACAAGACGAGCAGTACTTC. Translating it yields CASSEALLAGQDEQYF. The chain recombines TRBV6-1 with TRBJ2-7; 9 nucleotides align to TRBD2. Germline CDR1 is MNHNS and CDR2 is SASEGT. With 0 bases clipped from V and 5 bases from J, the junction kept 8 bases outside the gene matches. The CDR3 loop spans 16 amino acids.

The rearrangement joins TRBV6-6 to TRBJ1-1; D ambiguous. The CDR3 is 13 amino acids. Trimming removed 6 bases from V and 2 bases from J, with 10 bases in between. Germline V gene data show CDR1 as MNHNY and CDR2 as SVGAGI (reference sequence). This chain's CDR3 is CASSPVGNTEAFF. CDR3 in DNA: TGTGCCAGCAGCCCGGTTGGAAACACTGAAGCTTTCTTT.

V usage is TRBV4-2 and J usage is TRBJ2-3, with TRBD2 matching over 15 bases. The CDR3 length is 18 residues. Trimming took 4 bases from V and 3 from J; bases not matched to a gene: 8. The V gene's germline CDR1 is LGHNA and CDR2 YNFKEQ. CDR3 sequence (DNA): TGTGCCAGCAGCCCTTGGACTAGCGGGAGGGAAGGAACAGATACGCAGTATTTT. It translates to CASSPWTSGREGTDTQYF.

The chain links TRBV6-1 to TRBJ2-2; D not resolved. Germline CDR1 is MNHNS and CDR2 is SASEGT. Trimming took 3 bases from V and 0 from J, leaving 5 bases between them. The CDR3 has 14 amino acids. Here the CDR3 DNA reads TGTGCCAGCAGTGATTTGACGAACACCGGGGAGCTGTTTTTT. Translation gives CASSDLTNTGELFF.

V gene TRBV21-1 combines with J gene TRBJ1-5. TRBV21-1 is a pseudogene. This CDR3 spans 13 amino acids. The CDR3 sequence: CASRPKRFQPQHF. CDR3 in DNA: TGTGCCAGCAGACCTAAGAGGTTTCAGCCCCAGCATTTT.

The V and J genes are TRBV11-2 and TRBJ2-7, with a tentative D call TRBD1 (6 bases). V lost 5 bases and J 0 bases, leaving 11 bases between the germline ends. The germline V gene encodes CDR1 SGHAT and CDR2 FQNNGV. This CDR3 region has 14 residues. CDR3 region: CASSITGTSYEQYF. CDR3 sequence (DNA): TGTGCCAGCAGCATCACAGGGACCTCCTACGAGCAGTACTTC.

Of note for this clone: A junction end diverges from the germline sequence, so it may reflect a read error. Written as DNA, the CDR3 is TGTGTCAGCCGGAACGGTATTATGAACACTGAAGCTTTCTTT. Protein sequence: CVSRNGIMNTEAFF. V usage is TRBV6-1 and J usage is TRBJ1-1; D is unclear. Looked up from germline, CDR1 is MNHNS and CDR2 is SASEGT. CDR3 length equals 14 residues.

V gene TRBV5-1 combines with J gene TRBJ2-7; D gene uncertain. Germline V CDR1 and CDR2: SGHRS, YFSETQ. Trimming pared 0 bases from V and 2 bases from J, leaving 9 bases between. The CDR3 is made up of 14 amino acids. In DNA form, the CDR3 reads TGCGCCAGCAGCTTGGACGCTAGTACCTACGAGCAGTACTTC. Amino acids: CASSLDASTYEQYF.

The chain uses TRBV29-1 and TRBJ1-3; tentative D call: TRBD1 (5 bases). V was cut by 4 bases and J by 0 bases, with 19 bases left in between. Per germline, CDR1 SQVTM and CDR2 ANQGSEA. There are 17 residues in the CDR3. In nucleotides, the CDR3 is TGCAGCGTTGTTGGGGACCCGGGTTTAAGCTCTGGAAACACCATATATTTT. Residues: CSVVGDPGLSSGNTIYF.

V usage is TRBV10-1 and J usage is TRBJ2-1, with 8 bases identical to TRBD2. V lost 5 bases to trimming and J lost 1 base; unmatched junction nucleotides: 7. The V gene's germline CDR1 is WNHNN and CDR2 SYGVQD (reference sequence). The CDR3 spans 16 residues. The CDR3 DNA follows: TGCGCCAGCAGTCCTGATAGCGGGACTTCCTACAATGAGCAGTTCTTC. As protein: CASSPDSGTSYNEQFF.

The sample holds one count of this clone. The chain is built from TRBV4-2 and TRBJ1-4; weak D call: TRBD1 (5 bases). The CDR3 sequence is 15 residues long. Germline assignment: CDR1 LGHNA and CDR2 YNFKEQ. V was shortened by 3 bases and J by 4 bases, with 12 bases between the two germline ends. CDR3 sequence (DNA): TGTGCCAGCAGCCACGTACAGGAGGTTAATGAAAAACTGTTTTTT. It is translated as CASSHVQEVNEKLFF.

This chain uses TRBV29-1 with TRBJ2-2; D perhaps matches TRBD2 (5 bases). Germline lookup yields CDR1 SQVTM and CDR2 ANQGSEA. The germline V and J ends were trimmed by 4 bases and 1 base, with 7 bases remaining between them. This CDR3 is built from 13 residues. CDR3 coding DNA: TGCAGCGTTGCCGGGATGAACACCGGGGAGCTGTTTTTT. This translates into CSVAGMNTGELFF.

This clone occurred a few times. The chain employs TRBV27 and TRBJ1-2; D gene uncertain. The CDR3 length is 15 residues. V was cut by 1 base and J by 2 bases, with 11 bases left in between. Germline CDR1 reads MNHEY; CDR2 reads SMNVEV (reference sequence). CDR3 amino acids: CASSLLSGGNYGYTF. As DNA, the CDR3 is TGTGCCAGCAGTTTATTGAGCGGAGGGAACTATGGCTACACCTTC.

This clone was recorded only once. The chain recombines TRBV7-2 with TRBJ1-2; 8 bases match TRBD1. V trimming: 5 bases; J trimming: 7 bases; junction bases outside the gene matches: 15. This CDR3 is built from 16 residues. CDR1 and CDR2 (germline): SGHTA, FQGNSA. The CDR3 is CASSPRETGVYSGYTF. CDR3 DNA: TGTGCCAGCAGCCCAAGAGAGACAGGGGTTTATAGTGGCTACACCTTC.

V usage is TRBV7-9 and J usage is TRBJ2-1; D is undetermined. Per germline, CDR1 SEHNR and CDR2 FQNEAQ (reference sequence). Trimming pared 5 bases from V and 10 bases from J, leaving 15 bases between. This CDR3 spans 13 amino acids. CDR3 coding DNA: TGTGCCAGCAGCGTCTTTGAGCTGTGGGAGCAGTTCTTC. This sequence encodes CASSVFELWEQFF.

This clone was recorded a few times. The rearrangement links TRBV13 to TRBJ1-1, with TRBD1 matching 8 bases. From germline, CDR1 is PRHDT and CDR2 FYEKMQ (reference sequence). The CDR3 covers 13 residues. V lost 5 bases, J lost 3 bases, and 2 bases stayed unmatched. CDR3 sequence reads: CASSPDRDTEAFF. In DNA, the CDR3 is TGTGCCAGCAGCCCGGACAGGGACACTGAAGCTTTCTTT.

This chain connects TRBV27 to TRBJ2-2; no firm D call. V gave up 3 bases and J gave up 5 bases, with 4 bases separating them. Germline V gives CDR1 MNHEY, CDR2 SMNVEV (reference sequence). This CDR3 spans 12 amino acids. Here the CDR3 DNA reads TGTGCCAGCAGTTTCTTGACCGGGGAGCTGTTTTTT. This translates into CASSFLTGELFF.